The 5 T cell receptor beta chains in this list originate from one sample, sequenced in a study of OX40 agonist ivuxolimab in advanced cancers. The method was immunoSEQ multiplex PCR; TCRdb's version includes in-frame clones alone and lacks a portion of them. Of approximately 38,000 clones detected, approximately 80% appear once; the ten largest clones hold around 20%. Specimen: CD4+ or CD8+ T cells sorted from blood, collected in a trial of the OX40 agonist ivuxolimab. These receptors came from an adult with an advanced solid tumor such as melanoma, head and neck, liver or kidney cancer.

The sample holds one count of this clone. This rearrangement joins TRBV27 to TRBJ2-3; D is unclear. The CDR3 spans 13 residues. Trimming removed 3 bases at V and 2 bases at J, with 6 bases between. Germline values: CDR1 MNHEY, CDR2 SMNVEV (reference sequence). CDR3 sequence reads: CASSFGSTDTQYF. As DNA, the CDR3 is TGTGCCAGCAGTTTCGGATCCACAGATACGCAGTATTTT.

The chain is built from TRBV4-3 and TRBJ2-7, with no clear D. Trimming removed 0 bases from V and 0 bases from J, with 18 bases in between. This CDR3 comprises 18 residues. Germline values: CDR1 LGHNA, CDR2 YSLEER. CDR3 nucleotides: TGCGCCAGCAGCCAAGATGTTGGCGAGTTCAGTTTCTCCTACGAGCAGTACTTC. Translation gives CASSQDVGEFSFSYEQYF.

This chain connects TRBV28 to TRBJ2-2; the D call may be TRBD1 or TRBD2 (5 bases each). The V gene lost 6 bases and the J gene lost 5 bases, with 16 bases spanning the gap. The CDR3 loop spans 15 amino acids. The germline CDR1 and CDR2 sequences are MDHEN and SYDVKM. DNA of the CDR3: TGTGCCAGCAGATCTTCGGGGCGGTGGACCGGGGAGCTGTTTTTT. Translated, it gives CASRSSGRWTGELFF.

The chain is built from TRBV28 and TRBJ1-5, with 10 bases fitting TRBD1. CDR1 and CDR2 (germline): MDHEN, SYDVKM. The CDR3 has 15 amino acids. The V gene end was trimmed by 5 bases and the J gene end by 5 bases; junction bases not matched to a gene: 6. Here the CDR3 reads CASSLDRGLDQPQHF. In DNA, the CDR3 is TGTGCCAGCAGTCTTGACAGGGGGCTCGATCAGCCCCAGCATTTT.

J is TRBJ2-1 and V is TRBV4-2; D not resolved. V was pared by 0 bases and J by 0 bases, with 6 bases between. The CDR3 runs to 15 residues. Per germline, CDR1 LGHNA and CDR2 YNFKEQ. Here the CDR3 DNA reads TGTGCCAGCAGCCAAGACAGCCCCTCCTACAATGAGCAGTTCTTC. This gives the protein CASSQDSPSYNEQFF.